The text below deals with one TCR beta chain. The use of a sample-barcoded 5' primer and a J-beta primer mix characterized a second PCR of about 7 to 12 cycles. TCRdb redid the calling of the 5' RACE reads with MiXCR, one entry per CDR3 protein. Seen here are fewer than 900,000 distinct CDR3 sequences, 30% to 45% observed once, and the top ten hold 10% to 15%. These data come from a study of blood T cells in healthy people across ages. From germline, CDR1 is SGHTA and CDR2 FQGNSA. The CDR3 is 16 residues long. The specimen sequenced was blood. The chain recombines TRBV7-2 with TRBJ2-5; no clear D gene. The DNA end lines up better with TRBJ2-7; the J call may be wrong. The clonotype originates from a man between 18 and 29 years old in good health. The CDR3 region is CASSSSAGLFGHEQYF. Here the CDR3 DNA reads TGTGCCAGCAGCTCCTCTGCCGGTTTGTTCGGGCACGAGCAGTACTTC.